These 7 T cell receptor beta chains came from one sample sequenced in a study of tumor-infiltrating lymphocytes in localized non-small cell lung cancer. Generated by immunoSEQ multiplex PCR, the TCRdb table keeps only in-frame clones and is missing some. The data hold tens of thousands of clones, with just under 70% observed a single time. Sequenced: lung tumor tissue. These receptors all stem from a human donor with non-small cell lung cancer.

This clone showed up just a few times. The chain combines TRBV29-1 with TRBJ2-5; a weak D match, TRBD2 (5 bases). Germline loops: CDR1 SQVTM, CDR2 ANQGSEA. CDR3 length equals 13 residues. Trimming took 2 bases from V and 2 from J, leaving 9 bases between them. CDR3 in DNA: TGCAGCGTTGAACAGCGGATTCAAGAGACCCAGTACTTC. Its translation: CSVEQRIQETQYF.

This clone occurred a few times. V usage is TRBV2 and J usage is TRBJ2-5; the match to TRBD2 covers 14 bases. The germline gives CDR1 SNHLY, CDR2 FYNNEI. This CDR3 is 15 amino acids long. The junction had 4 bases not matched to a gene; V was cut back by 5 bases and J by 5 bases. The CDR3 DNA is TGTGCCAGCAGTCGGGGACTAGCGGGAGATGAGACCCAGTACTTC. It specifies CASSRGLAGDETQYF.

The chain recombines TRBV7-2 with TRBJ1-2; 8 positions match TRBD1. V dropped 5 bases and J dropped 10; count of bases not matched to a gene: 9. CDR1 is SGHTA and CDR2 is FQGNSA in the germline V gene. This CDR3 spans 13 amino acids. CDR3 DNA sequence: TGTGCCAGCAGCCTGGTGTTCAGGGGGCTCTACACCTTC. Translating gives CASSLVFRGLYTF.

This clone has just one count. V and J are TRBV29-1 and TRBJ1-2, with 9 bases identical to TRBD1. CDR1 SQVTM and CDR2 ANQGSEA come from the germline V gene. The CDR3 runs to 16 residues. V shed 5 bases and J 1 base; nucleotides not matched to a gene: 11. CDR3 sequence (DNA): TGCAGCGTTACTACCACAGGGGGCCGGATTAACTATGGCTACACCTTC. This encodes CSVTTTGGRINYGYTF.

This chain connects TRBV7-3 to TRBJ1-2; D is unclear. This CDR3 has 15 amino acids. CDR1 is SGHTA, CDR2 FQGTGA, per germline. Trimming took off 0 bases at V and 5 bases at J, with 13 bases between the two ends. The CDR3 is CASSLTAGGYYGYTF. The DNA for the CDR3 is TGTGCCAGCAGCTTAACAGCGGGCGGTTATTATGGCTACACCTTC.

For the CDR3, the DNA is TGTGCCAGCAGTCGAATCAGGGGGCCCCCCTACGAGCAGTACTTC. It specifies CASSRIRGPPYEQYF. The rearrangement joins TRBV27 to TRBJ2-7, with 8 bases that match TRBD1. CDR1 is MNHEY, CDR2 SMNVEV, per germline (reference sequence). This CDR3 contains 15 residues. Losses at the gene ends were 5 bases for V and 2 bases for J; bases not matched to a gene: 8.

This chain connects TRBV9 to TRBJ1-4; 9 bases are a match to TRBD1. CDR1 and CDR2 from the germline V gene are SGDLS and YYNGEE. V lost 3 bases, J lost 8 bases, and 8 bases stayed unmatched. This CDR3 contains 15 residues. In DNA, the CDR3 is TGTGCCAGCAGCGAGGCCGGGACAGGGATAGAAAAACTGTTTTTT. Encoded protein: CASSEAGTGIEKLFF.